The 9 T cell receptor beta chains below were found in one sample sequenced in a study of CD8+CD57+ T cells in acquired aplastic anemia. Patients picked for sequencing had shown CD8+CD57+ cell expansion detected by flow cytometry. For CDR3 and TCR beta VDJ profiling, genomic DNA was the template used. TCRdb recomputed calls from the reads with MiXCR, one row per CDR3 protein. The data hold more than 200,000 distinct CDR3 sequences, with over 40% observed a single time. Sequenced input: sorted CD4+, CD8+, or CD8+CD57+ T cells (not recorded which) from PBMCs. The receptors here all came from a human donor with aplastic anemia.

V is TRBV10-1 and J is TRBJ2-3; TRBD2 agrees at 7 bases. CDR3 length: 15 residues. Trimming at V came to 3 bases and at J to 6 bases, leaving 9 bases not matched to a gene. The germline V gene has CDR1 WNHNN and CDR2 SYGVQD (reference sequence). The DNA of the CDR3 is TGCGCCAGCAGTGATCGGCTAGCGGTTGGGGATACGCAGTATTTT. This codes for CASSDRLAVGDTQYF.

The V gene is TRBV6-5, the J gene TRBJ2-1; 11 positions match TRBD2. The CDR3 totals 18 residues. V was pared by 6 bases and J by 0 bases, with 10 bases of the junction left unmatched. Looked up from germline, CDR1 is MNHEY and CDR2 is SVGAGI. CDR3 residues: CASSLAFSGGASYNEQFF. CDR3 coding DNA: TGTGCCAGCAGCTTAGCGTTTAGCGGGGGGGCCTCCTACAATGAGCAGTTCTTC.

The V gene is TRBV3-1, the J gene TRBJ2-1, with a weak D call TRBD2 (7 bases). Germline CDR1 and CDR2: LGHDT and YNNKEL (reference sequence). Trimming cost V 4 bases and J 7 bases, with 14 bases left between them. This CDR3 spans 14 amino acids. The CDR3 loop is CASSLGGRMNEQFF. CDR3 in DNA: TGTGCCAGCAGCCTCGGGGGGCGGATGAATGAGCAGTTCTTC.

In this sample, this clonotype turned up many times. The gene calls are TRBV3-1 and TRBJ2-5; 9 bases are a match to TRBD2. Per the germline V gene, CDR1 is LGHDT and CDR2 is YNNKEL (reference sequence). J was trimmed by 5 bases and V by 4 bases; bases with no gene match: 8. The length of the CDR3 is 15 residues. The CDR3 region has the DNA TGTGCCAGCAGCCCTAGCGGGGCTGGGGCGGAGACCCAGTACTTC. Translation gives CASSPSGAGAETQYF.

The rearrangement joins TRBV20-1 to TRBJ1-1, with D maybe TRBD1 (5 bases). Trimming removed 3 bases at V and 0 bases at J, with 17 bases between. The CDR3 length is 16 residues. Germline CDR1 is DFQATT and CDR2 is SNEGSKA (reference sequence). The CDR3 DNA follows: TGCAGTGCTAGGAGCGATCGCGCGGGGGTGAACACTGAAGCTTTCTTT. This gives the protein CSARSDRAGVNTEAFF.

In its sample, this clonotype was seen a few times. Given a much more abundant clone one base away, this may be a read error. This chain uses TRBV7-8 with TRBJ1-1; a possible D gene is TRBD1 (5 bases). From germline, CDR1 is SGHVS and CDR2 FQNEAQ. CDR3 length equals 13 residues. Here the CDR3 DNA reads TGTGCCGGCAGCTTATTGGGGCGGGTTAAAGCTTTCTTT. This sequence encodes CAGSLLGRVKAFF.

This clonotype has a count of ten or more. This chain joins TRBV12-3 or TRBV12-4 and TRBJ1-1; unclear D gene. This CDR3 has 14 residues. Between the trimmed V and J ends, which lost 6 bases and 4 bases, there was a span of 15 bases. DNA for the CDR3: TGTGCCAGCAGCATCCTAGGGCCGGGCACTGAAGCTTTCTTT. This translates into CASSILGPGTEAFF.

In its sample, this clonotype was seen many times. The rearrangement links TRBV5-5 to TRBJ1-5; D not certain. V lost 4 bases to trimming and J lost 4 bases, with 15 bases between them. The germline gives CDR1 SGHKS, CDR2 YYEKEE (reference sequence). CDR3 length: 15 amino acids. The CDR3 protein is CASSREAGVNQPQHF. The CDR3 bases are TGTGCCAGCAGCCGTGAAGCCGGAGTAAATCAGCCCCAGCATTTT.

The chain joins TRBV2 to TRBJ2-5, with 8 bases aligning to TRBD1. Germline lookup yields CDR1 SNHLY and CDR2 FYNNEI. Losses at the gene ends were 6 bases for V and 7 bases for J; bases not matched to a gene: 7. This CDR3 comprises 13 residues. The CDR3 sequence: CASRIQGTGTQYF. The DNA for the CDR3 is TGTGCCAGCAGAATACAGGGGACAGGGACCCAGTACTTC. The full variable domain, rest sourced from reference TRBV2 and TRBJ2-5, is EPEVTQTPSHQVTQMGQEVILRCVPISNHLYFYWYRQILGQKVEFLVSFYNNEISEKSEIFDDQFSVERPDGSNFTLKIRSTKLEDSAMYFCASRIQGTGTQYFGPGTRLLVL.